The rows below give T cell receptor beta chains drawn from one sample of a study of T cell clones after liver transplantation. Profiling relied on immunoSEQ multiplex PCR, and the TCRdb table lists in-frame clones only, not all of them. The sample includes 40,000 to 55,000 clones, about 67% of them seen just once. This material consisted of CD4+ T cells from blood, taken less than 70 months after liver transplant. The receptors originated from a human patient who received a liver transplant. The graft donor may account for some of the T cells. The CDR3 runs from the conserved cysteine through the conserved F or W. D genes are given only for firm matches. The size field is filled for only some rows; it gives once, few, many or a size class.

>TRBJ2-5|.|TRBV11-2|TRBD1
TGTGCCAGCAGCCGCCGGGACAGGGGAAGGCAAGAGACCCAGTACTTC
CASSRRDRGRQETQYF
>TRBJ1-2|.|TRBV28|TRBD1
TGTGCCAGCAGCAGGACAGGGGGTGGCTATGGCTACACCTTC
CASSRTGGGYGYTF
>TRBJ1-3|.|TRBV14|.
TGTGCCAGCAGTCGCCAGATGAGCTCTGGAAACACCATATATTTT
CASSRQMSSGNTIYF
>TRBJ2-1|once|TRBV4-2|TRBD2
TGTGCCAGCAGCCCGATAGGGACTAGCGAGGACAATGAGCAGTTCTTC
CASSPIGTSEDNEQFF
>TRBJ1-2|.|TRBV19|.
TGTGCCAGTAGTATACCCACAGGGAGGTACGGGGGCTACACCTTC
CASSIPTGRYGGYTF
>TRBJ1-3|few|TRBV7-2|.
TGTGCCAGCAGCCCCCAAGGGGCAATCTCTGGAAACACCATATATTTT
CASSPQGAISGNTIYF
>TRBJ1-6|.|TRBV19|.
TGTGCCAGTAGTATAGGTAACACCGGGAATTCACCCCTCCACTTT
CASSIGNTGNSPLHF
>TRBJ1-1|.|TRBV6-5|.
TGTGCCAGCACCAGGACTTTCATGAACACTGAAGCTTTCTTT
CASTRTFMNTEAFF
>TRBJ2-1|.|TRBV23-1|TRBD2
TGCGCCAGCAGCCACGGGACTAGCGGGGGGTACAATGAGCAGTTCTTC
CASSHGTSGGYNEQFF
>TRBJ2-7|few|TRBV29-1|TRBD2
TGCAGCGTTGTCGTAACTAGCGGGGGGAAGGAGCAGTACTTC
CSVVVTSGGKEQYF
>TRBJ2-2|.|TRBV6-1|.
TGTGCCAGCAGTGAATTGGGCCTCACCGGGGAGCTGTTTTTT
CASSELGLTGELFF
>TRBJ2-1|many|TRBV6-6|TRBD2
TGTGCCAGCAGTAGCGGGGGGGCCGATGAGCAGTTCTTC
CASSSGGADEQFF
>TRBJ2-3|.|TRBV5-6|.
TGTGCCAGCAGCCCGGGGAGACAGATCTTTCAAGATACGCAGTATTTT
CASSPGRQIFQDTQYF
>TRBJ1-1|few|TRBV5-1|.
TGCGCCAGCAGCTGGGCAGACGGAACTGAAGCTTTCTTT
CASSWADGTEAFF
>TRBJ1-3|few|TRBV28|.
TGTGCCAGCAGTTCCTTTATGTTGAGGGACTCTGGAAACACCATATATTTT
CASSSFMLRDSGNTIYF
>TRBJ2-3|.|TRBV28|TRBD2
TGTGCCAGCATCTATAGCGGGGGGGTTACGAATACGCAGTATTTT
CASIYSGGVTNTQYF
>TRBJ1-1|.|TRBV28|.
TGTGCCAGCAACCTTAGAGGGGCTTCGAACACTGAAGCTTTCTTT
CASNLRGASNTEAFF
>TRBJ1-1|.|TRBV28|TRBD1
TGTGCCACCTATTACACAGGGGCTCCCATGAACACTGAAGCTTTCTTT
CATYYTGAPMNTEAFF
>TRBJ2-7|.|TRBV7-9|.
TGTGCCAGCAGCTTAGCGCACAGCCCCTACGAGCAGTACTTC
CASSLAHSPYEQYF
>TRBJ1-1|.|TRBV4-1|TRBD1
TGCGCCAGCAGCCAAGGACAGGGGGGAGGGAAGAACACTGAAGCTTTCTTT
CASSQGQGGGKNTEAFF
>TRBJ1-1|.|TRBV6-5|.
TGTGCCAGCAGTTACCAGCGGACGGCGAACACTGAAGCTTTCTTT
CASSYQRTANTEAFF
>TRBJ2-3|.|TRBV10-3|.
TGTGCCATCAGTGCCGCGGGGGCAAGCACAGATACGCAGTATTTT
CAISAAGASTDTQYF
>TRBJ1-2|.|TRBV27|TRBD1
TGTGCCAGCAGTTTATCGGGACAGGGCCCAGGTGGCTACACCTTC
CASSLSGQGPGGYTF
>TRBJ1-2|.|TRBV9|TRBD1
TGTGCCAGCAGCGCCCAGACAGGGTCGAATGGCTACACCTTC
CASSAQTGSNGYTF
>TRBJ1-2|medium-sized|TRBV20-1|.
TGCAGTGCTAGATCCGGCCGTGGCTACACCTTC
CSARSGRGYTF
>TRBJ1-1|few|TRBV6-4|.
TGTGCCAGCAGTGACTCATGGGGGGCTGAAGCTTTCTTT
CASSDSWGAEAFF
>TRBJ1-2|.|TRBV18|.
TGTGCCAGCTCACCACAACGGGACCTTCTGGTTGATGGCTACACCTTC
CASSPQRDLLVDGYTF
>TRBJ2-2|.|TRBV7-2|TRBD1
TGTGCCAGCAGCTACCCCACGGGGACAGCCAGAACCGGGGAGCTGTTTTTT
CASSYPTGTARTGELFF
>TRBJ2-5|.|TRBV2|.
TGTGCCAGCCATGGGGGGTCTCATGAGACCCAGTACTTC
CASHGGSHETQYF
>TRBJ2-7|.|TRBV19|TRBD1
TGTGCCAGTAGTCCCCGGGGGACAGGGGCCTCCTACGAGCAGTACTTC
CASSPRGTGASYEQYF
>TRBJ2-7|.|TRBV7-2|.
TGTGCCAGCAGCTTACCGACGGGGATTCGCGAGCAGTACTTC
CASSLPTGIREQYF
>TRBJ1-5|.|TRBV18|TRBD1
TGTGCCAGCGCAGGGGACAGGGGAATCTCTCAGCCCCAGCATTTT
CASAGDRGISQPQHF
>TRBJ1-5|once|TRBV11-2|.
TGTGCCAGCAGCCGTCAACATAGCTCCGCAGGGGTAAGAGAGCCCCAGCATTTT
CASSRQHSSAGVREPQHF
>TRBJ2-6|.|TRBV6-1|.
TGTGCCAGCATGTCTCTCAGCTCTGGGGCCAACGTCCTGACTTTC
CASMSLSSGANVLTF
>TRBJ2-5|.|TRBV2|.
TGTGCCAGCAGCCTAGTGGGCAGGGGCGAAGAGACCCAGTACTTC
CASSLVGRGEETQYF
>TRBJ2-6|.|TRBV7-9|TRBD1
TGTGCCAGCAGGCCAACAGGGGCTGGGGCCAACGTCCTGACTTTC
CASRPTGAGANVLTF
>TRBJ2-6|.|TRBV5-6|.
TGTGCCAGCAGCTTGGAACGTGCTGGGGCCAACGTCCTGACTTTC
CASSLERAGANVLTF
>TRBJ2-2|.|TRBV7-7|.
TGTGCCAGCAGGCTGGACGGCACCGGGGAGCTGTTTTTT
CASRLDGTGELFF
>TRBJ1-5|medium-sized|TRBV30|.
TGTGCCTGGACGACCCCTTTGATGCCCAATCAGCCCCAGCATTTT
CAWTTPLMPNQPQHF
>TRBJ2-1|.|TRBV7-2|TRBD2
TGTGCCAGCAGCGCCGGGACTAGCACTTACAATGAGCAGTTCTTC
CASSAGTSTYNEQFF
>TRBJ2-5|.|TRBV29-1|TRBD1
TGCAGCGTTGCGGTAGGGGGCGCGGTCCAAGAGACCCAGTACTTC
CSVAVGGAVQETQYF
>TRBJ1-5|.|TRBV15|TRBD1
TGTGCCACCAGCAGAGAGGGGACAGGCAATCAGCCCCAGCATTTT
CATSREGTGNQPQHF
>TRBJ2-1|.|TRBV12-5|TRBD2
TGTGCTAGTGGTTTGGTCCTTGGACTAGCGAAGCCGGAGTACAATGAGCAGTTCTTC
CASGLVLGLAKPEYNEQFF
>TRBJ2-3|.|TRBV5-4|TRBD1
TGTGCCAGCAGCGGGCGGACAGGGGGGACAGATACGCAGTATTTT
CASSGRTGGTDTQYF